This T cell receptor (beta chain) was captured in a study of human T cells and chemical hapten exposure. On the study more broadly: From small differences in pooled library volume came most of the variation in per-sample TCR yields.

The sample holds a few counts of this clonotype. The target antigen is unknown. It was the library that attached unique molecular identifiers to individual cDNA molecules. Original analysis: Sampled TCR counts reached a median of approximately 94,000 per sample, with values ranging from about 23,224 to 700,000. Via MiXCR, TCRdb re-called the reads, giving one row per CDR3 protein. For this entry, the V and J calls and clone size follow TCRdb and not the study's own pipeline. The sample records about 120,000 distinct CDR3 sequences, around 9% being singletons. The authors' total RNA extraction used unfractionated whole blood. General study findings and limits: TCRs at high frequency, those above 1 in 1000, did not change with DPC sensitization.

This CDR3 comprises 13 residues. CDR1 and CDR2 from the germline V gene are MNHEY and SVGEGT. V was pared by 2 bases and J by 5 bases, with 9 bases between. The receptor was isolated from a human donor in good health. Some clones in this sample may be carry-over from other donors' samples. Sequenced sample: whole blood. This chain joins TRBV6-2 or TRBV6-3 and TRBJ1-1; no clear D. CDR3 loop: CASSYGGWTEAFF. In DNA form, the CDR3 reads TGTGCCAGCAGTTACGGAGGTTGGACTGAAGCTTTCTTT.